A single sample gave rise to the 6 T cell receptor beta chains below, sequenced in a study of blood T cell repertoires in COVID-19. The protocol was immunoSEQ multiplex PCR, while the TCRdb copy is restricted to in-frame clones and leaves out a portion. The table lists more than 80,000 clones, 72% of them singletons. Sequenced: peripheral blood. These receptors were collected from a woman aged 55-69 years in a cohort sampled during active or convalescent COVID-19.

This clone was seen a few times. The sample carries other DNA sequences with the same CDR3. The V call is TRBV9, the J call TRBJ2-2; 10 nucleotides line up with TRBD1. This CDR3 has 15 amino acids. In germline, CDR1 is SGDLS, CDR2 YYNGEE. The V gene end was trimmed by 2 bases and the J gene end by 4 bases; junction bases not matched to a gene: 2. Here the CDR3 reads CASSVDRGLTGELFF. CDR3 DNA sequence: TGTGCCAGCAGCGTCGACAGGGGGCTCACCGGGGAGCTGTTTTTT.

Here the CDR3 reads CASSPDRRAAYGYTF. CDR3 coding DNA: TGTGCCAGCAGCCCGGACCGGAGGGCGGCCTATGGCTACACCTTC. The genes are TRBV7-2 and TRBJ1-2; no reliable D call. CDR3 length: 15 residues. CDR1 SGHTA and CDR2 FQGNSA come from the germline V gene. With 5 bases removed from V and 4 bases from J, the gap between germline ends came to 17 bases.

The chain couples TRBV6-5 to TRBJ2-7; 7 bases align to TRBD1. V was clipped by 8 bases and J by 3 bases; unmatched bases: 13. Germline V lookup: CDR1 MNHEY, CDR2 SVGAGI. The CDR3 has 15 residues. CDR3 nucleotides: TGTGCCAGCCGAAAGAGACAGGGCCCGATCTACGAGCAGTACTTC. Translation: CASRKRQGPIYEQYF.

The CDR3 region is CASSNGQNTGELFF. The CDR3 bases are TGTGCCAGCAGCAACGGACAGAACACCGGGGAGCTGTTTTTT. J is TRBJ2-2 and V is TRBV5-5, with D perhaps TRBD1 (5 bases). V was cut by 4 bases and J by 1 base, with 8 bases left in between. CDR1 and CDR2 from the germline V gene are SGHKS and YYEKEE (reference sequence). The CDR3 spans 14 residues.

This chain uses TRBV27 with TRBJ2-6, with D hard to call. This CDR3 contains 15 residues. V was clipped by 2 bases and J by 0 bases, with 5 bases between them. Germline lookup yields CDR1 MNHEY and CDR2 SMNVEV (reference sequence). The chain's CDR3 is CASSLIFSGANVLTF. The CDR3 region has the DNA TGTGCCAGCAGTTTAATATTCTCTGGGGCCAACGTCCTGACTTTC.

This clone has more than one count but fewer than ten. This rearrangement joins TRBV5-1 to TRBJ1-2, with 8 nucleotides matching TRBD1. CDR1 is SGHRS and CDR2 is YFSETQ in the germline V gene. The CDR3 is made up of 13 amino acids. J was trimmed by 7 bases and V by 3 bases; bases with no gene match: 5. The CDR3 DNA reads TGCGCCAGCAGCTGGACAGGGAACAGTGGCTACACCTTC. Protein product: CASSWTGNSGYTF.